This passage covers 9 T cell receptor beta chains from one sample sequenced in a study of early T cells in non-severe SARS-CoV-2 infection. TCRdb analysed the 5' RACE reads with MiXCR anew, one entry per CDR3 protein. The sample yields under 70,000 distinct CDR3 sequences, approximately 10% seen once. Sequencing was done on a sample of whole blood. Receptor source: an adult who was a healthcare worker with PCR-confirmed SARS-CoV-2 infection or an uninfected control (not recorded which).

This clonotype was counted ten times or more. The rearrangement uses TRBV11-2 and TRBJ2-4, with a possible D match to TRBD1 (6 bases). CDR1 and CDR2 (germline): SGHAT, FQNNGV. V was trimmed by 1 base and J by 7 bases, leaving 20 bases between them. CDR3 length: 17 amino acids. CDR3 bases: TGTGCCAGCAGCTTAGGAAGGGGCGGCAGGGGCGGGAACATTCAGTACTTC. Translated: CASSLGRGGRGGNIQYF.

A few counts support this clonotype. The rearrangement joins TRBV7-9 to TRBJ2-7, with D possibly being TRBD2 (6 bases). Germline values: CDR1 SEHNR, CDR2 FQNEAQ (reference sequence). V was trimmed by 6 bases and J by 5 bases, leaving 20 bases between them. CDR3 length equals 15 residues. The CDR3 region is CASSTRRGMGDEQYF. The CDR3 coding sequence is TGTGCCAGCAGTACTCGACGCGGGATGGGCGACGAGCAGTACTTC.

The chain uses TRBV6-5 and TRBJ2-3; 12 nucleotides line up with TRBD2. Germline trimming cut 0 bases from V and 3 bases from J; bases unmatched to any gene: 7. Germline V gene data show CDR1 as MNHEY and CDR2 as SVGAGI. The CDR3 contains 18 residues. The CDR3 coding sequence is TGTGCCAGCAGTTACTCCCTAGCGGGGGGGCGGGAAACAGATACGCAGTATTTT. It encodes CASSYSLAGGRETDTQYF.

This clonotype was seen at least ten times. The chain links TRBV20-1 to TRBJ1-4, with TRBD1 as a possible D gene (5 bases). The CDR3 is 12 residues long. V was cut by 3 bases and J by 13 bases, with 15 bases left in between. CDR1 is DFQATT and CDR2 is SNEGSKA in the germline V gene (reference sequence). DNA for the CDR3: TGCAGTGCTAGGGGCGGGGGTCTCAGACTGTTTTTT. This gives the protein CSARGGGLRLFF.

In its sample, this clonotype was seen many times. The chain carries TRBV12-3 or TRBV12-4 and TRBJ2-7; 8 bases are a match to TRBD2. V was pared by 3 bases and J by 2 bases, with 3 bases of the junction left unmatched. The CDR3 sequence is 14 residues long. CDR3 nucleotide sequence: TGTGCCAGCAGTTTTGCGGGGGGTACCTACGAGCAGTACTTC. It yields the protein CASSFAGGTYEQYF.

The V call is TRBV6-1, the J call TRBJ1-5; D is undetermined. The germline V gene encodes CDR1 MNHNS and CDR2 SASEGT. V was pared by 6 bases and J by 1 base, with 10 bases between. This CDR3 is 14 amino acids long. In DNA form, the CDR3 reads TGTGCCAGCAGGGGAGGGTTGAGCAATCAGCCCCAGCATTTT. Amino acids: CASRGGLSNQPQHF.

This clonotype was recorded a few times. The chain is built from TRBV5-1 and TRBJ1-1; D is unresolved. There are 13 residues in the CDR3. Trimming removed 2 bases at V and 1 base at J, with 6 bases between. The germline V gene encodes CDR1 SGHRS and CDR2 YFSETQ. The CDR3 DNA is TGCGCCAGCAGCTTCGCCCAGAACACTGAAGCTTTCTTT. Translation gives CASSFAQNTEAFF.

The gene calls are TRBV20-1 and TRBJ2-5; no definite D call. This CDR3 contains 12 residues. From germline, CDR1 is DFQATT and CDR2 SNEGSKA (reference sequence). V was cut by 1 base and J by 5 bases, with 8 bases left in between. The chain's CDR3 is CSARARGETQYF. Written as DNA, the CDR3 is TGCAGTGCTAGAGCCCGTGGTGAGACCCAGTACTTC.

The chain carries TRBV6-5 and TRBJ2-7; D ambiguous. The V end was cut by 6 bases, the J end by 5 bases, with 8 bases between. This CDR3 is built from 11 residues. In germline, CDR1 is MNHEY, CDR2 SVGAGI. The CDR3 region is CASRIRNEQYF. The CDR3 DNA follows: TGTGCCAGCAGAATCAGGAACGAGCAGTACTTC.